The source of this T cell receptor beta chain is a study of T cell responses to AZD1222 COVID-19 vaccine. Whole-study results and caveats: Two doses of AZD1222 preceded a rise in Spike-specific TCR breadth and depth.

Only in-frame clones appear in the TCRdb table, and some are missing; sequencing was by immunoSEQ multiplex PCR. The sample has over 65,000 clones; 90% to 95% are singletons. Germline V gives CDR1 MNHNS, CDR2 SASEGT. V was cut by 2 bases and J by 0 bases, with 12 bases left in between. This CDR3 has 16 amino acids. Of note for this clone: Its target is unknown.

V usage is TRBV6-1 and J usage is TRBJ2-3; no clear D gene. The sample here was peripheral blood, taken on day 0 of MenACWY control vaccination. The TCR sequence derives from an adult in good health. This CDR3 reads CASSEMSVTSTDTQYF. As DNA, the CDR3 is TGTGCCAGCAGTGAAATGAGCGTTACTAGCACAGATACGCAGTATTTT.